These 15 T cell receptor beta chains originate from one sample sequenced in a study of monozygotic twins with inflammatory bowel disease. Reprocessing the 5' RACE reads, TCRdb reports a single entry for every CDR3 protein and omits DNA. The repertoire table contains roughly 160,000 distinct CDR3 sequences. Sequencing used blood. These receptor sequences come from a human donor with ulcerative colitis or Crohn's disease, or a healthy co-twin of an affected twin (not recorded which).

CDR3 residues: CASSFVGQGAVYGYTF. The chain uses TRBV7-9 and TRBJ1-2; checking the TCRdb D call of TRBD1 is not possible without DNA. The CDR3 sequence is 16 residues long. Germline V gene lookup returns CDR1 SEHNR and CDR2 FQNEAQ (reference sequence).

The chain uses TRBV5-1 and TRBJ2-2. The germline V gene encodes CDR1 SGHRS and CDR2 YFSETQ. This CDR3 comprises 16 residues. This CDR3 reads CASSLHRGTNTGELFF.

This sequence joins TRBV12-3 or TRBV12-4 and TRBJ2-2; no DNA is available, so the TRBD1 call from TCRdb remains unchecked. The CDR3 consists of 13 residues. The CDR3 protein is CASTLYQGGELFF.

CDR3 protein: CASSPWRGNSPLHF. The chain has TRBV27 and TRBJ1-6. The germline V gene has CDR1 MNHEY and CDR2 SMNVEV (reference sequence). This CDR3 spans 14 amino acids.

The chain carries TRBV5-5 and TRBJ2-5. This CDR3 comprises 12 residues. The germline gives CDR1 SGHKS, CDR2 YYEKEE (reference sequence). This CDR3 reads CASSLFLETQYF.

The CDR3 protein is CASSDTGYMNTEAFF. The V call is TRBV6-1, the J call TRBJ1-1; with no DNA, the TCRdb D assignment of TRBD1 cannot be verified. The length of the CDR3 is 15 residues. The germline gives CDR1 MNHNS, CDR2 SASEGT.

The chain uses TRBV6-4 and TRBJ1-3; the D call of TRBD1 rests on TCRdb alone, since no DNA is present to check it. Germline CDR1 is MRHNA and CDR2 is SNTAGT. This CDR3 comprises 19 residues. Here the CDR3 reads CASRLGGTTSRQAGNTIYF.

V and J are TRBV6-1 and TRBJ2-7. The CDR3 totals 13 residues. Germline V lookup: CDR1 MNHNS, CDR2 SASEGT. CDR3 in amino acids: CASTDRRSYEQYF.

This chain joins TRBV10-3 and TRBJ2-2. This CDR3 comprises 13 residues. CDR1 and CDR2 (germline): ENHRY, SYGVKD. CDR3 in amino acids: CAISDRDHAELFF.

The chain combines TRBV7-9 with TRBJ1-1; no DNA is available, so the TRBD1 call from TCRdb remains unchecked. CDR1 SEHNR and CDR2 FQNEAQ come from the germline V gene (reference sequence). The CDR3 sequence is 11 residues long. The CDR3 protein is CASSSDREAFF.

CDR3 region: CASGLGQGYQPQHF. V gene TRBV12-5 combines with J gene TRBJ1-5; the D gene TCRdb calls, TRBD1, cannot be checked with no DNA. Germline V lookup: CDR1 LGHNT, CDR2 FRNRAP. The CDR3 is 14 residues long. Drawing the rest from reference TRBV12-5 and TRBJ1-5, the complete variable domain is DARVTQTPRHKVTEMGQEVTMRCQPILGHNTVFWYRQTMMQGLELLAYFRNRAPLDDSGMPKDRFSAEMPDATLATLKIQPSEPRDSAVYFCASGLGQGYQPQHFGDGTRLSIL.

The V call is TRBV10-3, the J call TRBJ2-7; TCRdb's assignment of TRBD1 cannot be checked, as there is no DNA. CDR1 and CDR2 (germline): ENHRY, SYGVKD. This CDR3 has 15 residues. The CDR3 is CAISDHRGFSYEQYF.

The chain couples TRBV7-9 to TRBJ2-5; no DNA is available, so the TRBD1 call from TCRdb remains unchecked. The CDR3 loop spans 15 amino acids. CDR1 is SEHNR, CDR2 FQNEAQ, per germline (reference sequence). The CDR3 loop is CASSLEGGARSPQYF.

The chain has TRBV5-5 and TRBJ1-1. The CDR3 is 16 amino acids. Germline V gene lookup returns CDR1 SGHKS and CDR2 YYEKEE (reference sequence). CDR3 loop: CASSLPRGAGNTEAFF.

This chain's CDR3 is CSAVNSGEATQYF. The chain has TRBV20-1 and TRBJ2-5; with no DNA, the TCRdb D assignment of TRBD2 cannot be verified. Germline V gene lookup returns CDR1 DFQATT and CDR2 SNEGSKA (reference sequence). The CDR3 is 13 residues long.